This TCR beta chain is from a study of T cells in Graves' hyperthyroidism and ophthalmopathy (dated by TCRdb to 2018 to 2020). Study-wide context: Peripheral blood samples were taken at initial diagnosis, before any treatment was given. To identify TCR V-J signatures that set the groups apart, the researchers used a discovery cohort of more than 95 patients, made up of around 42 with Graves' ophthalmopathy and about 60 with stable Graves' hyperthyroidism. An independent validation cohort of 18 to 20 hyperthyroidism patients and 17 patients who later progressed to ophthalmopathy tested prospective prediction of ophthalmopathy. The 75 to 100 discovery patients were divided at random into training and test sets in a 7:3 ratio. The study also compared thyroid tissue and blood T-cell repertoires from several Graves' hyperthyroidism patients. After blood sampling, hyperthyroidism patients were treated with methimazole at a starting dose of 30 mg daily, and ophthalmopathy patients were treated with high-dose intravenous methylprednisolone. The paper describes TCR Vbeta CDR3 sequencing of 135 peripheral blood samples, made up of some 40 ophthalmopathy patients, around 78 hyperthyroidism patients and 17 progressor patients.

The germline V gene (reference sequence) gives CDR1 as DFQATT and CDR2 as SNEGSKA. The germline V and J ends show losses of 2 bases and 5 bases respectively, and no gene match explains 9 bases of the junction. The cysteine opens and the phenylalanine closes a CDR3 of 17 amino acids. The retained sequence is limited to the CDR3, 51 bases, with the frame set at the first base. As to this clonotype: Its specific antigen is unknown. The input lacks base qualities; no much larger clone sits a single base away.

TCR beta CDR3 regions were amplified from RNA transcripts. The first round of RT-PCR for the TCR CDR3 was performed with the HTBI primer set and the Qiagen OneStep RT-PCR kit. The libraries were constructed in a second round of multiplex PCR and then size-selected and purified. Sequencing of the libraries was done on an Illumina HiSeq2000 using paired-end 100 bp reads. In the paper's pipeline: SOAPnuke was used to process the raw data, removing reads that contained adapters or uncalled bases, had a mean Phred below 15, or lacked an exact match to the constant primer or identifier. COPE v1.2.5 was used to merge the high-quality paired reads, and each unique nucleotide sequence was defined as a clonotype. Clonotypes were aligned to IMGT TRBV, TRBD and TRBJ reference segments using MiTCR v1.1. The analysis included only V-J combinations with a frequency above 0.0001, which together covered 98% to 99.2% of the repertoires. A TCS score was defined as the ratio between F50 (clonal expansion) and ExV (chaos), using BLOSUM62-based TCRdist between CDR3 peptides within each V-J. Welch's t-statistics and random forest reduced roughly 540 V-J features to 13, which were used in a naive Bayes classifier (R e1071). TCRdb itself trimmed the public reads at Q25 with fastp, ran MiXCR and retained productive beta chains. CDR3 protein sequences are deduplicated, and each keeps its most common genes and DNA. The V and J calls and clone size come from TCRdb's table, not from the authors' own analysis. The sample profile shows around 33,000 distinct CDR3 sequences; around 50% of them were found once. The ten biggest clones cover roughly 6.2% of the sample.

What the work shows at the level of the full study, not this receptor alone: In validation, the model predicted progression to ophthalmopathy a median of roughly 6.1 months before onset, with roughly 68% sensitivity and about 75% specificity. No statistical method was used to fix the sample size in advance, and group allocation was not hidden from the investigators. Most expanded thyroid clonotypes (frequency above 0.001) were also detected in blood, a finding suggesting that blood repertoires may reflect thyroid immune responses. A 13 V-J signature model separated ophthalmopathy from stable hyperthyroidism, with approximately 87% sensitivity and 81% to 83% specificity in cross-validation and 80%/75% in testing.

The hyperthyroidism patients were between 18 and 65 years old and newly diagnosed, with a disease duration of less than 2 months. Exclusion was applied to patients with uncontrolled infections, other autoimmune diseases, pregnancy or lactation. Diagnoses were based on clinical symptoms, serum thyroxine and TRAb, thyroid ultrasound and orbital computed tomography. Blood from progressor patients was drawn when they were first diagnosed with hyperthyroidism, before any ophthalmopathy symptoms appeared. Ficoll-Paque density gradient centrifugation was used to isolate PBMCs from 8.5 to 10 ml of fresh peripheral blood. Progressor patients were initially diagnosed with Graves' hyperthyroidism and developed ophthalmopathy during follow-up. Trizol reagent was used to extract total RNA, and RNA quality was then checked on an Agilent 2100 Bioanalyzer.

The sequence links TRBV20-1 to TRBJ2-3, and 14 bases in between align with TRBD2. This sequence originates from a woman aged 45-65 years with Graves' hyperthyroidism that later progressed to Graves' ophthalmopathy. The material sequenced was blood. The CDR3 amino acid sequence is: CSARPGLAGGIGDTQYF. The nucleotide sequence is TGCAGTGCTAGACCAGGACTAGCGGGAGGCATTGGAGATACGCAGTATTTT.